A selection of T cell receptor beta chains follows, all from one sample in a study of cytomegalovirus exposure and HLA in healthy donors. TCRdb's table, derived via immunoSEQ multiplex PCR, lists solely in-frame clones and lacks some. The table has fewer than 150,000 clones, 80% seen once. The material sequenced was PBMCs. The receptors shown here come from a male donor in good health and CMV-seronegative. CDR3s include the opening cysteine and the closing phenylalanine or tryptophan. D genes are given only for firm matches. Size is omitted from some rows. Given values are once, few, many or a class for expanded clones.

cdr3_nt cdr3_aa clone_size v_call d_call j_call
TGTGCCAGCAGTCCTTTCGGGAACAACTACGAGCAGTACTTC CASSPFGNNYEQYF NA TRBV27 NA TRBJ2-7
TGTGCCAGCAGCCCTCTCGTTACCAGGGGTCGTAACTATGGCTACACCTTC CASSPLVTRGRNYGYTF NA TRBV11-2 NA TRBJ1-2
TGTGCCATCAGTGAAATATTGGATACGCAGTATTTT CAISEILDTQYF NA TRBV10-3 NA TRBJ2-3
TGCGCCAGCAGCCAAGACATCCGGGAAAAACTGTTTTTT CASSQDIREKLFF NA TRBV4-3 NA TRBJ1-4
TGTGCCAGCAGTGACTCCGAGCGGGGGGGCGGTTTGGACATTCAGTACTTC CASSDSERGGGLDIQYF NA TRBV6-4 TRBD2 TRBJ2-4
TGTGCCAGCAGACGGACAGGGGGATGGGAAAAACTGTTTTTT CASRRTGGWEKLFF NA TRBV6-5 TRBD1 TRBJ1-4
TGTGCCAGCAGCCCCCGGACAGGGAGTGAGGGCTACACCTTC CASSPRTGSEGYTF few TRBV7-2 TRBD1 TRBJ1-2
TGTGCCAGCAGTTTGTGGCAGGGGGCGGGCGAGCAGTACTTC CASSLWQGAGEQYF NA TRBV27 TRBD1 TRBJ2-7
TGTGCCAGCAGTTACGGGCAGGGGATTAGAGCTTTCTTT CASSYGQGIRAFF NA TRBV27 NA TRBJ1-1
TGTGCCAGCCGCCCGGGGGGGGGAGCGGCTGGCTACACCTTC CASRPGGGAAGYTF NA TRBV5-6 NA TRBJ1-2
TGTGCCTGGAGTGTACACAGAACCGACAATGAGCAGTTCTTC CAWSVHRTDNEQFF once TRBV30 NA TRBJ2-1
TGCAGCTCCGTGGCGGGAGGCTACACCTTC CSSVAGGYTF NA TRBV29-1 NA TRBJ1-2
TGTGCCAGCCGCCTGGGAGGGGAATATGGCTACACCTTC CASRLGGEYGYTF few TRBV28 NA TRBJ1-2
TGTGCCAGCAGCCGTTTGACAGATGAAGCTTTCTTT CASSRLTDEAFF NA TRBV7-9 NA TRBJ1-1
TGTGCCAGCAGCGCCGAGGTGAACACTGAAGCTTTCTTT CASSAEVNTEAFF NA TRBV6-1 NA TRBJ1-1
TGCGCCAGCTCGGGGGTCGGAGCCCCCACAGATACGCAGTATTTT CASSGVGAPTDTQYF NA TRBV10-2 NA TRBJ2-3
TGTGCCAGCACGCATCGGGGTTACAATGAGCAGTTCTTC CASTHRGYNEQFF NA TRBV5-6 NA TRBJ2-1
TGTGCCAGCAGTTACGGGACAAACCGCCTTGGGAATTCACCCCCCCACTTT CASSYGTNRLGNSPPHF NA TRBV27 NA TRBJ1-6
TGTGCCTGGGACAGATCCGATCGATTGCAGTACTTC CAWDRSDRLQYF few TRBV30 NA TRBJ2-7
TGCGCCAGTAGCCTGGGACTAGCAACCTTGAGCTCCTACAATGAGCAGTTCTTC CASSLGLATLSSYNEQFF NA TRBV5-1 TRBD2 TRBJ2-1
TGCAGCGTTGAAGGCTCAGGTCGTGGCTACACCTTC CSVEGSGRGYTF NA TRBV29-1 NA TRBJ1-2
TGTGCCAGCAGCCCTTTTAGGGAGTCCTATTACGAGCAGTACTTC CASSPFRESYYEQYF NA TRBV7-6 NA TRBJ2-7
TGCAGCGCCCAGGGTGGTGGGGCCAACGTCCTGACTTTC CSAQGGGANVLTF NA TRBV29-1 NA TRBJ2-6
TGTGCCAGTACCGATTATTCCACCGGGACAACGAAGAATGAGCAGTTCTTC CASTDYSTGTTKNEQFF few TRBV19 NA TRBJ2-1
TGTGCCATCAGTGAGTCAAGGAGTCTCAATGAAAAACTGTTTTTT CAISESRSLNEKLFF NA TRBV10-3 NA TRBJ1-4
TGCGCCAGCAGCTTGACGGGCGGGCTGGGGTCACCCCTCCACTTT CASSLTGGLGSPLHF NA TRBV5-1 NA TRBJ1-6
TGTGCCAGCAGTAAAACAGGACAGGGACTTAATTCACCCCTCCACTTT CASSKTGQGLNSPLHF NA TRBV6-6 TRBD1 TRBJ1-6
TGTGCCATCAGTGAGTCGGTGAGGGTCTACGAGCAGTACTTC CAISESVRVYEQYF NA TRBV10-3 NA TRBJ2-7
TGCGCCAGCGGTACAGGTAACTCCTACAATGAGCAGTTCTTC CASGTGNSYNEQFF NA TRBV5-1 NA TRBJ2-1
TGTGCCAGCAGTTACAGACAGAACTATGGCTACACCTTC CASSYRQNYGYTF NA TRBV6-5 NA TRBJ1-2
TGTGCCAGCAGCTCCCGGTCTAGCGGGGAAGAGACCCAGTACTTC CASSSRSSGEETQYF few TRBV5-4 TRBD2 TRBJ2-5
TGTGCCAGTAGTATTTGGGGACAGGGAGGGAATCAGCCCCAGCATTTT CASSIWGQGGNQPQHF few TRBV19 TRBD1 TRBJ1-5
TGTGCCAGTAGTATAAGGACAGGGGGCTCTGGGGCCAACGTCCTGACTTTC CASSIRTGGSGANVLTF NA TRBV19 TRBD1 TRBJ2-6
TGTGCCACCAGCAGTCGACAGTTCTATGGCTACACCTTC CATSSRQFYGYTF NA TRBV15 NA TRBJ1-2
TGCGCCAGCAGCTTGACTAGCGAGCAGGATACGCAGTATTTT CASSLTSEQDTQYF NA TRBV5-1 TRBD2 TRBJ2-3
TGCGCCAGCAGCTACGAGGGGGGGCGAAACTATGGCTACACCTTC CASSYEGGRNYGYTF once TRBV5-1 NA TRBJ1-2
TGTGCCAGCAGCTTGGATAGCGGGGTCACAGATACGCAGTATTTT CASSLDSGVTDTQYF NA TRBV5-4 TRBD2 TRBJ2-3
TGTGCCAGCAGCTTGGACAGGACGAATCAGCCCCAGCATTTT CASSLDRTNQPQHF NA TRBV7-6 TRBD1 TRBJ1-5
TGCGCCAGCAGCTTCACAGGGGGATCCTACAATGAGCAGTTCTTC CASSFTGGSYNEQFF NA TRBV5-1 TRBD1 TRBJ2-1
TGTGCCAGTAGTGGTCCGGGATCAACTAATGAAAAACTGTTTTTT CASSGPGSTNEKLFF once TRBV19 NA TRBJ1-4
TGCGCCAGCAGCCAGGGAAGGGGTCAGCCCCAGCATTTT CASSQGRGQPQHF NA TRBV4-3 NA TRBJ1-5
TGTGCCAGCAGTTTTTTCCAGGGGGCGGCAAAACTGTTTTTT CASSFFQGAAKLFF few TRBV27 TRBD1 TRBJ1-4
TGCGCCAGCAGCATGGACAGGGCGAGAGGAAACACCATATATTTT CASSMDRARGNTIYF NA TRBV4-3 TRBD1 TRBJ1-3
TGTGCCAGCAGCCCGTGGACAGGGGGCCTCGTCACTGAAGCTTTCTTT CASSPWTGGLVTEAFF NA TRBV14 TRBD1 TRBJ1-1
TGCAGCGTTGAGACTAGCGGGGGCCTATCGGCCGAGCAGTACTTC CSVETSGGLSAEQYF NA TRBV29-1 TRBD2 TRBJ2-7
TGTGCCTGGAGGAAACCACTCGATGGGGGCCGTTATACCGGGGAGCTGTTTTTT CAWRKPLDGGRYTGELFF NA TRBV30 NA TRBJ2-2
TGTGCCAGCAGTTTAATGCGGGGGGGCGACGAGCAGTACTTC CASSLMRGGDEQYF NA TRBV28 TRBD2 TRBJ2-7
TGTGCCAGCAGCCACACAGGGGCGGGACAGCCCCAGCATTTT CASSHTGAGQPQHF once TRBV6-1 TRBD1 TRBJ1-5
TGTGCCAGCAGTTACGCGACAGGCACAGATACGCAGTATTTT CASSYATGTDTQYF NA TRBV6-5 NA TRBJ2-3
TGTGCCAGCAGTGAAGGACAGATGAACACTGAAGCTTTCTTT CASSEGQMNTEAFF NA TRBV6-1 NA TRBJ1-1
TGCGCCAGCAGCTTGACGACAGGGGGCCAAAAACTGTTTTTT CASSLTTGGQKLFF few TRBV5-1 TRBD1 TRBJ1-4
TGTGCCAGCAGTCATCCCCTGGAGCGGGGGGAAGATACGCAGTATTTT CASSHPLERGEDTQYF NA TRBV9 TRBD2 TRBJ2-3
TGTGCCAGCAGTTACTCGGCAGTTTCTTATGGCTACACCTTC CASSYSAVSYGYTF NA TRBV6-7 NA TRBJ1-2
TGTGCCAGCAGCCGAGACTTAAGGGGAAACACCATATATTTT CASSRDLRGNTIYF NA TRBV5-8 NA TRBJ1-3